The entry below gives a single T cell receptor (beta chain) sequence along with its context. Its target is not known. This CDR3 has 13 residues. CDR1 is SGHTA, CDR2 FQGNSA, per germline. Trimming at V came to 5 bases and at J to 6 bases, leaving 5 bases not matched to a gene. The entry originates in a study of Graves' ophthalmopathy and Graves' hyperthyroidism. Study-level background: Peripheral blood collection took place at initial diagnosis, before any treatment.

General study results and limits: Most thyroid-expanded clonotypes exceeding 0.001 frequency were also found in blood.

As the template, RNA transcripts were used to amplify TCR beta CDR3 regions. An initial RT-PCR round employing HTBI primers preceded a second-round multiplex PCR. From the multiplex PCR reads, TCRdb called clonotypes with MiXCR, one entry per CDR3 protein. The table shows about 740,000 distinct CDR3 sequences, with roughly 41% occurring only once. The receptor comes from an adult man with Graves' ophthalmopathy. The chain recombines TRBV7-2 with TRBJ2-7; 9 bases line up with TRBD1. Sequencing input: peripheral blood. In nucleotides, the CDR3 is TGTGCCAGCAGCCGGGACAGGGTAAGCGAGCAGTACTTC. Its translation is CASSRDRVSEQYF.